The 12 T cell receptor beta chains listed next were all sequenced from one sample in a study of T-cell reconstitution after alpha-beta-depleted transplantation in children. Construction of the TCRbeta library involved unique molecular identifiers. TCRdb reanalysed the PCR reads using MiXCR and keeps one entry per CDR3 protein. This table has approximately 1,000,000 distinct CDR3 sequences, around 30% appearing once. This material consisted of PBMCs, mostly from graft donor cells, taken 360 days after TCRalphabeta/CD19-depleted stem cell transplant. The receptor set was obtained from a boy under two years old who had a stem cell transplant for SCID, so the T cells may come from the graft donor.

The chain is built from TRBV6-1 and TRBJ1-1; D remains unclear. This CDR3 spans 14 amino acids. CDR1 is MNHNS and CDR2 is SASEGT in the germline V gene. V was trimmed by 5 bases and J by 11 bases, leaving 21 bases between them. CDR3 sequence reads: CASSSREKAPQAFF. In DNA, the CDR3 is TGTGCCAGCAGTAGCCGGGAAAAGGCCCCTCAGGCTTTCTTT.

This clonotype was seen only a few times. V is TRBV15 and J is TRBJ2-5, with D perhaps TRBD2 (5 bases). Germline loops: CDR1 LNHNV, CDR2 YYDKDF (reference sequence). CDR3 length equals 16 residues. V gave up 9 bases and J gave up 2 bases, with 22 bases separating them. The CDR3 DNA follows: TGTGCCACTGCCCCGGGCGCGTTGAGGGAACAAGAGACCCAGTACTTC. Its protein product is CATAPGALREQETQYF.

CDR3 sequence: CSARDQGISYEQYF. DNA of the CDR3: TGCAGTGCTAGAGACCAGGGGATTTCCTACGAGCAGTACTTC. The V gene is TRBV20-1, the J gene TRBJ2-7; D is perhaps TRBD1 (6 bases). Germline V gene lookup returns CDR1 DFQATT and CDR2 SNEGSKA (reference sequence). Between the trimmed V and J ends, which lost 0 bases and 1 base, there was a span of 10 bases. The CDR3 consists of 14 residues.

The chain couples TRBV13 to TRBJ1-1; D gene uncertain. The V and J ends lost 7 bases and 3 bases respectively, with 18 bases between them. The CDR3 is 15 amino acids. Germline CDR1 is PRHDT and CDR2 is FYEKMQ (reference sequence). In DNA, the CDR3 is TGTGCCAGCAACCTAGAGGGCAGCCCGGACACTGAAGCTTTCTTT. As protein: CASNLEGSPDTEAFF. The variable domain in full, completed from reference TRBV13 and TRBJ1-1, reads AAGVIQSPRHLIKEKRETATLKCYPIPRHDTVYWYQQGPGQDPQFLISFYEKMQSDKGSIPDRFSAQQFSDYHSELNMSSLELGDSALYFCASNLEGSPDTEAFFGQGTRLTVV.

This clonotype was picked up a small number of times. The chain links TRBV28 to TRBJ2-2; D is uncertain. The CDR3 contains 16 residues. V lost 4 bases and J lost 0, with 12 bases in between. Germline CDR1 is MDHEN and CDR2 is SYDVKM. CDR3 DNA: TGTGCCAGCAGTTCACCGCCGGATGCGAACACCGGGGAGCTGTTTTTT. Amino acids: CASSSPPDANTGELFF. The full variable domain, in which reference TRBV28 and TRBJ2-2 provide the parts outside the CDR3, is DVKVTQSSRYLVKRTGEKVFLECVQDMDHENMFWYRQDPGLGLRLIYFSYDVKMKEKGDIPEGYSVSREKKERFSLILESASTNQTSMYLCASSSPPDANTGELFFGEGSRLTVL.

This clonotype was seen a handful of times. The chain has TRBV6-2 or TRBV6-3 and TRBJ2-1, with 12 bases aligning to TRBD2. The CDR3 runs 16 residues. Germline V gene lookup returns CDR1 MNHEY and CDR2 SVGEGT. The V gene end was trimmed by 6 bases and the J gene end by 3 bases; junction bases not matched to a gene: 6. The CDR3 sequence is CASRDTGLAGYNEQFF. In DNA, the CDR3 is TGTGCCAGCAGGGACACGGGACTAGCGGGCTACAATGAGCAGTTCTTC.

The CDR3 DNA reads TGTGCCAGCAGTGAAGCCGGGACAGCCTACGAGCAGTACTTC. This translates into CASSEAGTAYEQYF. The gene calls are TRBV6-1 and TRBJ2-7; the match to TRBD1 covers 7 bases. The V and J ends lost 0 bases and 2 bases, in that order; junction bases with no gene match: 1. CDR3 length: 14 residues. Per germline, CDR1 MNHNS and CDR2 SASEGT.

In its sample, this clonotype was seen a few times. This sequence joins TRBV12-3 or TRBV12-4 and TRBJ1-3; maybe TRBD1 (6 bases). The CDR3 has 16 residues. The V gene lost 7 bases and the J gene lost 0 bases, with 16 bases spanning the gap. The CDR3 DNA sequence: TGTGCCAGCAACCGCCCGGGGGGGCTCTCTGGAAACACCATATATTTT. This translates into CASNRPGGLSGNTIYF.

There are many counts of this clonotype. The V gene is TRBV10-3, the J gene TRBJ2-5, with TRBD2 matching 10 bases. CDR3 size: 16 residues. Trimming cost V 6 bases and J 2 bases; bases outside gene matches: 9. Germline V gives CDR1 ENHRY, CDR2 SYGVKD. The CDR3 loop reads CAISPSLAGRQETQYF. In nucleotides, the CDR3 is TGTGCCATCAGCCCTTCACTAGCGGGGCGACAAGAGACCCAGTACTTC.

In its sample, this clonotype was seen a few times. The chain combines TRBV7-2 with TRBJ2-1; D is uncertain. Trimming removed 1 base from V and 6 bases from J, with 13 bases in between. Germline V gene sequence: CDR1 SGHTA, CDR2 FQGNSA. This CDR3 region has 15 residues. This chain's CDR3 is CASSLERLSSNEQFF. The CDR3 nucleotides are TGTGCCAGCAGCTTAGAGAGGCTTTCGAGCAATGAGCAGTTCTTC.

There are many counts of this clonotype. The J gene is TRBJ2-7, the V gene TRBV6-5, with D possibly TRBD2 on 5 matching bases. In germline, CDR1 is MNHEY, CDR2 SVGAGI. This CDR3 spans 14 amino acids. V shed 2 bases and J shed 0 bases, with 8 bases lying between them. CDR3 nucleotides: TGTGCCAGCAGTTACCGCGACTACTCCTACGAGCAGTACTTC. Amino acids: CASSYRDYSYEQYF.

The CDR3 coding sequence is TGCGCCAGCAGCCAAGATGGTTGGACGCTAAATCAGCCCCAGCATTTT. As protein: CASSQDGWTLNQPQHF. The chain is built from TRBV4-1 and TRBJ1-5; D gene ambiguous. With 0 bases removed from V and 4 bases from J, the gap between germline ends came to 13 bases. This CDR3 has 16 residues. Germline assignment: CDR1 MGHRA and CDR2 YSYEKL.